The following is a TCR beta chain sequence with its context. Its antigen is as yet unknown. V shed 11 bases and J 2 bases; nucleotides not matched to a gene: 5. CDR1 and CDR2 (germline): ENHRY, SYGVKD. This CDR3 comprises 13 residues. The data belong to a study of T cell responses to AZD1222 COVID-19 vaccine. In the study overall: Pooling of second doses given at about 4 or about 12 weeks was done.

Broader study findings: Among the donors, most were white British and more were female, and clonal diversity was possibly underestimated. With dominance at 160-218 and 743-854, vaccine-associated CD4 TCRs spanned spike.

Assay used: immunoSEQ multiplex PCR; TCRdb lists only in-frame clones, some missing. Here the sample spans some 90,000 clones, approximately 88% being singletons. This material consisted of peripheral blood, taken on day 0 of AZD1222 vaccination. The chain combines TRBV10-3 with TRBJ2-1; 8 positions match TRBD1. The sequence came from an adult in good health. The CDR3 is CAFGQGPYNEQFF. The CDR3 region has the DNA TGTGCCTTCGGACAGGGCCCCTACAATGAGCAGTTCTTC.